A selection of T cell receptor beta chains follows, all from one sample in a study of identical twins. MiXCR, applied by TCRdb to the 5' RACE reads, yields one record per CDR3 protein. The table lists fewer than 450,000 distinct CDR3 sequences, 9% to 10% of them singletons, with 8.5% to 10% in the top ten. Sequencing input: naive T cells sorted from blood. The receptors were gathered from a woman aged 50 to 65 in good health. CDR3s include the opening cysteine and the closing phenylalanine or tryptophan. Fields, in order: D gene, V gene, clone size, J gene, CDR3 protein, CDR3 DNA. A D gene is named only where the DNA matches it firmly. Only some rows state a clone size, as once, few, many or a class for expanded clones.

.	TRBV29-1	.	TRBJ2-5	CSVVSGRETQYF	TGCAGCGTTGTCTCGGGTCGGGAGACCCAGTACTTC
.	TRBV5-1	.	TRBJ2-3	CASVGYPMDTQYF	TGCGCCAGCGTTGGGTACCCTATGGATACGCAGTATTTT
TRBD2	TRBV11-1	few	TRBJ2-5	CASSLRTSGRGETQYF	TGTGCCAGCAGCCTCCGGACTAGCGGGAGGGGAGAGACCCAGTACTTC
.	TRBV7-9	.	TRBJ2-1	CASSLEPITYNEQFF	TGTGCCAGCAGCTTAGAACCGATTACTTACAATGAGCAGTTCTTC
.	TRBV15	.	TRBJ1-3	CATHRGNTIYF	TGTGCCACCCATCGTGGAAACACCATATATTTT
TRBD2	TRBV6-5	many	TRBJ2-7	CASSQRLADYEQYF	TGTGCCAGCAGTCAACGACTAGCAGATTACGAGCAGTACTTC
.	TRBV6-2/TRBV6-3	.	TRBJ2-7	CASRELRDYRADEQYF	TGTGCCAGCAGGGAGTTAAGGGACTACAGGGCAGACGAGCAGTACTTC
TRBD2	TRBV20-1	few	TRBJ2-1	CSARTLTSGRFNEQFF	TGCAGTGCTAGAACCCTCACTAGCGGGAGGTTCAATGAGCAGTTCTTC
TRBD1	TRBV2	.	TRBJ2-1	CASSGTAYNEQFF	TGTGCCAGCAGCGGGACAGCCTACAATGAGCAGTTCTTC
TRBD2	TRBV4-1	few	TRBJ2-3	CASSQTSGDDTQYF	TGCGCCAGCAGCCAGACTAGCGGGGATGATACGCAGTATTTT
TRBD1	TRBV9	.	TRBJ2-7	CASSVGTGIYEQYF	TGTGCCAGCAGCGTAGGGACAGGGATTTACGAGCAGTACTTC
.	TRBV7-9	few	TRBJ1-1	CASTWFGEAFF	TGTGCCAGCACCTGGTTCGGCGAAGCTTTCTTT
TRBD2	TRBV7-6	.	TRBJ2-1	CASSLAGLGFDNELFF	TGTGCCAGCAGCTTAGCGGGACTAGGTTTCGACAATGAGCTGTTCTTC
.	TRBV14	.	TRBJ2-1	CASSQRTHEQFF	TGTGCCAGCAGCCAGAGGACGCATGAGCAGTTCTTC
.	TRBV5-1	many	TRBJ2-1	CASSTEGPPSSYNEQFF	TGCGCCAGCAGCACAGAAGGGCCGCCGAGCTCCTACAATGAGCAGTTCTTC
TRBD2	TRBV10-2	.	TRBJ2-2	CASSESRGSGRTGELFF	TGCGCCAGCAGTGAGTCGAGGGGTAGCGGGAGAACCGGGGAGCTGTTTTTT
.	TRBV14	.	TRBJ2-1	CASSQTRISSDEQFF	TGTGCCAGCAGCCAGACTAGGATTTCGTCGGATGAGCAGTTCTTC
.	TRBV18	few	TRBJ1-4	CASSPFPSTTTNEKLFF	TGTGCCAGCTCACCGTTTCCGTCAACGACAACTAATGAAAAACTGTTTTTT
TRBD2	TRBV24-1	.	TRBJ2-2	CATSDSRGSIGELFF	TGTGCCACCAGTGATTCCCGCGGGAGTATCGGGGAGCTGTTTTTT
.	TRBV28	few	TRBJ1-4	CASISGNNEKLFF	TGTGCCAGCATATCAGGGAACAATGAAAAACTGTTTTTT
.	TRBV12-3/TRBV12-4	.	TRBJ2-7	CASRPELGYEQYF	TGTGCCAGCAGGCCCGAGCTAGGGTACGAGCAGTACTTC
TRBD1	TRBV3-1	.	TRBJ2-1	CASSQFPRTGEQFF	TGTGCCAGCAGCCAATTCCCCAGGACAGGAGAGCAGTTCTTC
TRBD1	TRBV4-1	.	TRBJ2-1	CASSRPGTGASNEQFF	TGCGCCAGCAGCCGACCCGGGACAGGGGCAAGCAATGAGCAGTTCTTC
TRBD1	TRBV5-1	many	TRBJ2-2	CASSITGGTGELFF	TGCGCCAGCAGCATAACAGGGGGAACCGGGGAGCTGTTTTTT
TRBD2	TRBV5-1	many	TRBJ2-7	CASSKLAGVVGEQYF	TGCGCCAGCAGCAAACTAGCGGGAGTGGTCGGGGAGCAGTACTTC
TRBD1	TRBV11-3	few	TRBJ2-4	CASSFYGTGESKNIQYF	TGTGCCAGCAGCTTTTACGGGACAGGGGAGTCCAAAAACATTCAGTACTTC
.	TRBV25-1	.	TRBJ1-2	CASSGRDTGPVTF	TGTGCCAGCAGTGGCCGGGACACGGGCCCAGTCACCTTC
.	TRBV24-1	few	TRBJ2-3	CATSASGVRGDTQYF	TGTGCCACCAGTGCCTCCGGTGTGCGGGGAGATACGCAGTATTTT
.	TRBV19	.	TRBJ2-3	CASSQDAGNTQYF	TGTGCCAGTAGTCAAGATGCGGGGAATACGCAGTATTTT
.	TRBV19	.	TRBJ2-2	CASSTWDSHTGELFF	TGTGCCAGTAGTACTTGGGACTCCCACACCGGGGAGCTGTTTTTT
.	TRBV18	.	TRBJ2-5	CASSPVAVQETQYF	TGTGCCAGCTCCCCCGTGGCAGTCCAAGAGACCCAGTACTTC
TRBD2	TRBV12-3/TRBV12-4	many	TRBJ2-3	CASRPLAGGPNTQYF	TGTGCCAGCAGACCCCTAGCGGGAGGGCCAAATACGCAGTATTTT
.	TRBV12-3/TRBV12-4	.	TRBJ2-3	CASRREFVDTQYF	TGTGCCAGCAGACGGGAGTTCGTAGATACGCAGTATTTT
.	TRBV15	.	TRBJ2-6	CATSPSRGTTGANVLTF	TGTGCCACCAGCCCCAGTCGGGGTACCACTGGGGCCAACGTCCTGACTTTC
.	TRBV29-1	once	TRBJ2-3	CSVTRDSTDTQYF	TGCAGCGTTACTAGGGACAGCACAGATACGCAGTATTTT
.	TRBV29-1	.	TRBJ2-4	CSVDIGNIQYF	TGCAGCGTTGATATCGGAAACATTCAGTACTTC